This T cell receptor beta chain was found in a study of blood T cell repertoires in COVID-19 (TCRdb year 2020). Notes on the research overall: Samples covering the acute and convalescent phases of COVID-19 were provided by collaborators in the United States, Italy and Spain. Nearly every sample came with metadata listing a de-identified subject ID, COVID-19 status, age in years and sex. The samples were drawn from two sources: the first 160 participants of the ongoing ImmuneRACE study, and 1,254 subjects contributed by 6 global collaborators. The repertoires were released in a freely available public database intended as a resource for research on the immune response to SARS-CoV-2. The dataset comprised deeply sampled blood TCRbeta repertoires from subjects exposed to, actively infected with, or recovered from COVID-19. HLA class I and class II types, where available, came from metadata supplied by the sample provider rather than from assay-based typing. The material from the prospective study consisted of cDNA or gDNA derived from T cells, B-cell-depleted T cells, or PBMCs. Study-wide conclusions, independent of this receptor: Clinical and demographic metadata were provided uncurated, with the amount varying by source and participant.

Each collaborating institution followed its own protocols to collect whole blood in K2EDTA tubes. For TCRbeta analysis, collaborators shipped samples as frozen whole blood, isolated PBMCs, or DNA extracted from either of those sample types. On this clone itself: The antigen it binds to is not known. No clone much larger than this one lies a single base away; base qualities are absent.

TCRbeta CDR3 regions were amplified from genomic DNA using the immunoSEQ Assay, a bias-controlled multiplex PCR. The authors processed their data as follows. The number of nucleated cells in each sample was estimated from the amplification of reference gene primers within the assay. To quantify the absolute abundance of each unique TCRbeta CDR3 rearrangement, sequence reads were collapsed and filtered. For each sample, productive Simpson clonality was calculated by taking the square root of Simpson's diversity index across productive rearrangements. As stored in TCRdb, this immuneACCESS dataset retains in-frame rearrangements with V and J assigned. A fraction of the clones does not appear; measured against another copy, unresolved V genes explain less than half of the discrepancy, and the remainder lacks a known reason. V and J calls and clone size are copied from that table; D and trimming were computed from the DNA. A total of 250,000 to 350,000 clones appear in this sample, about 88% of them only once. The top ten clones comprise around 12% of the sample.

The CDR1 and CDR2 encoded by the germline V gene are SNHLY and FYNNEI. Trimming costs V 8 bases and J 8 bases, and their ends lie 15 bases apart. Spanning cysteine to phenylalanine, the CDR3 consists of 12 amino acids. The sequence is cut down to CDR3 DNA, 36 bases in frame from base 1. The receptor was derived from a woman aged 55-70 years with acute or convalescent COVID-19. The rearranged chain carries TRBV2 and TRBJ1-1, with the D gene uncertain. The material sequenced was peripheral blood. The CDR3 is CASGIGAPEAFF. The DNA reads TGTGCCAGCGGAATCGGAGCACCCGAAGCTTTCTTT.